The 10 T cell receptor beta chains listed next were all sequenced from one sample in a study of blood T cell repertoires in COVID-19. Clones were sequenced by immunoSEQ multiplex PCR, and TCRdb holds only the in-frame ones, with some missing. The data show some 250,000 clones, with about nine tenths seen just once and around 3.7% held by the top ten. Sequencing was done on a sample of PBMCs or T cells enriched from blood (not recorded which). The receptors were gathered from a woman aged 25 to 39 with acute COVID-19.

The chain links TRBV11-2 to TRBJ1-1, with D uncertain. V lost 2 bases and J 5 bases, leaving 9 bases between the germline ends. The CDR3 consists of 13 residues. The germline CDR1 and CDR2 sequences are SGHAT and FQNNGV. The CDR3 loop is CASSLLVGTEAFF. CDR3 DNA sequence: TGTGCCAGCAGCTTATTAGTCGGGACTGAAGCTTTCTTT.

CDR3 sequence reads: CASSLEGASEKLFF. CDR3 in DNA: TGTGCCAGCAGCTTAGAGGGGGCGAGTGAAAAACTGTTTTTT. The chain joins TRBV7-8 to TRBJ1-4; TRBD1 aligns across 7 bases. The CDR3 runs 14 residues. Trimming removed 1 base from V and 7 bases from J; junction bases left unmatched: 3. The V gene's germline CDR1 is SGHVS and CDR2 FQNEAQ.

J is TRBJ1-4 and V is TRBV29-1; 10 bases are a match to TRBD1. Trimming removed 3 bases from V and 8 bases from J; junction bases left unmatched: 6. The germline CDR1 and CDR2 sequences are SQVTM and ANQGSEA. CDR3 length: 14 amino acids. The CDR3 spells CSVDSGQGLEKLFF. The CDR3 bases are TGCAGCGTTGATTCGGGACAGGGGCTGGAAAAACTGTTTTTT.

This chain connects TRBV9 to TRBJ1-1; D not certain. Trimming stripped 3 bases from V and 5 bases from J, with 14 bases between. Germline-derived CDR1 and CDR2 are SGDLS and YYNGEE. The CDR3 runs to 14 residues. CDR3 loop: CASSERPFGTEAFF. DNA of the CDR3: TGTGCCAGCAGCGAGAGGCCATTTGGGACTGAAGCTTTCTTT.

The genes are TRBV12-3 or TRBV12-4 and TRBJ1-4; 8 nucleotides line up with TRBD1. The CDR3 contains 13 residues. The V segment lost 8 bases and the J segment 5 bases; nucleotides outside the gene matches: 4. The CDR3 bases are TGTGCCAGCTGGAGACAGGGGAATGAAAAACTGTTTTTT. As protein: CASWRQGNEKLFF.

The V and J genes are TRBV6-1 and TRBJ1-2; D unclear. CDR1 and CDR2 (germline): MNHNS, SASEGT. This CDR3 has 15 amino acids. V lost 1 base, J lost 8 bases, and 17 bases lay in between. The CDR3 here is CASSEGRGSSRGYTF. CDR3 in DNA: TGTGCCAGCAGTGAAGGTCGCGGGAGCTCACGAGGCTACACCTTC.

The chain links TRBV23-1 to TRBJ1-2; D perhaps matches TRBD1 (6 bases). TRBV23-1 is classed as an ORF, of uncertain function. Trimming pared 7 bases from V and 4 bases from J, leaving 22 bases between. This CDR3 contains 16 residues. As DNA, the CDR3 is TGCGCCAGCATCCTAGGGGGTACAGGTCTTCTCTATGGCTACACCTTC. Amino acids: CASILGGTGLLYGYTF.

The chain couples TRBV15 to TRBJ1-5; D not resolved. Germline assignment: CDR1 LNHNV and CDR2 YYDKDF (reference sequence). The V and J ends lost 1 base and 0 bases respectively, with 10 bases between them. The CDR3 contains 16 residues. The CDR3 bases are TGTGCCACCAGCAGAGTCCCGACAAGTAGCAATCAGCCCCAGCATTTT. It yields the protein CATSRVPTSSNQPQHF.

The V call is TRBV7-3, the J call TRBJ2-1, with TRBD2 as a possible D gene (5 bases). Deletions cut 2 bases from V and 5 bases from J, with 7 bases between. This CDR3 is built from 13 residues. CDR1 is SGHTA and CDR2 is FQGTGA in the germline V gene. CDR3 in DNA: TGTGCCAGCAGCTTAGGAGGACACAATGAGCAGTTCTTC. This gives the protein CASSLGGHNEQFF.

The V and J genes are TRBV7-9 and TRBJ2-5, with 7 bases fitting TRBD1. The ends lost 5 bases at V and 5 bases at J; junction bases unmatched: 11. This CDR3 has 15 residues. Germline lookup yields CDR1 SEHNR and CDR2 FQNEAQ (reference sequence). This CDR3 reads CASSNRQGLKETQYF. The CDR3 DNA reads TGTGCCAGCAGCAATAGACAGGGTTTGAAGGAGACCCAGTACTTC.